A single sample gave rise to the 14 T cell receptor beta chains below, sequenced in a study of tumor-infiltrating lymphocytes in primary liver carcinoma. Total RNA amounting to around 530 ng was the source from which TCR beta cDNA was made with a constant-region primer. TCR beta libraries came from three nested multiplex PCR rounds using slightly modified ARM-PCR. Two initial PCR rounds of about 9 cycles each paired TRBV1-TRBV30 forward primers with a C-beta reverse primer. One entry per CDR3 protein results from TCRdb running MiXCR on the multiplex PCR reads. The sample carries nearly 200,000 distinct CDR3 sequences, around three fifths recorded once. Unsorted whole blood served as the source of blood RNA, and germline DNA was extracted as well. Material for sequencing was peripheral blood. All receptors come from a woman aged 60-70 years with primary liver carcinoma and hepatitis B virus infection.

Turning to this clonotype: Given a much more abundant clone one base away, this may be a read error. This chain links TRBV4-1 with TRBJ2-3; perhaps D is TRBD1 or TRBD2 (6 bases each). Germline CDR1 and CDR2: MGHRA and YSYEKL. The CDR3 length is 17 residues. In nucleotides, the CDR3 is TGCGCCAGCATCCAAGAAGGCCGGGGGCCCGCCGCAGATACGCAGTATTTT. As protein: CASIQEGRGPAADTQYF.

The CDR3 DNA reads TGTGCCAGCAGCCCTACGCAAGAACCAACCGGGGAGCTGTTTTTT. This gives the protein CASSPTQEPTGELFF. The chain recombines TRBV11-2 with TRBJ2-2; D remains ambiguous. Looked up from germline, CDR1 is SGHAT and CDR2 is FQNNGV. The CDR3 spans 15 residues. Trimming took off 5 bases at V and 5 bases at J, with 15 bases between the two ends.

Turning to this clonotype: A much bigger clone sits one base away, suggesting this may be a read error. The V call is TRBV4-1, the J call TRBJ2-5, with 9 bases fitting TRBD1. Germline lookup yields CDR1 MGHRA and CDR2 YSYEKL. CDR3 size: 17 residues. CDR3 nucleotide sequence: TGCGTCAGCAGCCAAGATGGGAGACAGGGGGGGAGAGAGACCCAGTACTTC. This translates into CVSSQDGRQGGRETQYF.

J is TRBJ2-1 and V is TRBV28; D uncertain. Trimming took 7 bases from V and 0 from J, leaving 19 bases between them. The CDR3 consists of 17 residues. Germline CDR1 reads MDHEN; CDR2 reads SYDVKM. CDR3 loop: CASNSLRMAYSYNEQFF. The CDR3 region has the DNA TGTGCCAGCAATTCACTTCGCATGGCCTACTCCTACAATGAGCAGTTCTTC.

This chain links TRBV5-1 with TRBJ2-1; D not resolved. Germline loops: CDR1 SGHRS, CDR2 YFSETQ. CDR3 size: 15 residues. V was cut by 0 bases and J by 4 bases, with 11 bases left in between. The CDR3 nucleotides read TGCGCCAGCAGCTTGGGGAGCGCCCTATACAATGAGCAGTTCTTC. Protein sequence: CASSLGSALYNEQFF. The variable domain in full, completed from reference TRBV5-1 and TRBJ2-1, reads KAGVTQTPRYLIKTRGQQVTLSCSPISGHRSVSWYQQTPGQGLQFLFEYFSETQRNKGNFPGRFSGRQFSNSRSEMNVSTLELGDSALYLCASSLGSALYNEQFFGPGTRLTVL.

This clonotype turned up a few times. This chain uses TRBV5-1 with TRBJ1-1, with 8 bases matching TRBD1. V was clipped by 3 bases and J by 0 bases; unmatched bases: 4. The CDR3 loop spans 15 amino acids. CDR1 and CDR2 (germline): SGHRS, YFSETQ. The CDR3 bases are TGCGCCAGCAGCTGGACAGGGAGCATGAACACTGAAGCTTTCTTT. It is translated as CASSWTGSMNTEAFF.

As to this clonotype: A much larger clone differs from this one at a single base, so this may be a read error. This sequence joins TRBV5-4 and TRBJ2-1; D ambiguous. CDR1 is SGHNT and CDR2 is YYREEE in the germline V gene (reference sequence). V lost 0 bases to trimming and J lost 0 bases, with 13 bases between them. The CDR3 runs 17 residues. The CDR3 region has the DNA TGTGCCAGCAGCTTGGGATGGCTAAGGAGCTCCTACAATGAGCAGTTCTTC. Amino acids: CASSLGWLRSSYNEQFF.

With regard to this clonotype: This may come from a read error, since a much larger clone is one base off. This rearrangement joins TRBV6-1 to TRBJ2-1, with D unclear. V gave up 3 bases and J gave up 2 bases, with 14 bases separating them. CDR3 length: 16 residues. The germline CDR1 and CDR2 sequences are MNHNS and SASEGT. CDR3 DNA sequence: TGTGCCAGCAGTGATCCAAGGATCTGGGCCTACAATGAGCAGTTCTTC. This gives the protein CASSDPRIWAYNEQFF.

The chain combines TRBV6-5 with TRBJ2-6, with D possibly called TRBD1 or TRBD2 (6 bases each). Trimming stripped 6 bases from V and 2 bases from J, with 17 bases between. Germline V gives CDR1 MNHEY, CDR2 SVGAGI. CDR3 length: 17 residues. This chain's CDR3 is CASREGEAFPGANVLTF. The CDR3 nucleotides read TGTGCCAGCAGAGAGGGGGAGGCCTTCCCTGGGGCCAACGTCCTGACTTTC.

To note about this clonotype: One end of the junction is discordant with germline, which a read error may explain. This chain connects TRBV6-5 to TRBJ2-5; perhaps D is TRBD1 or TRBD2 (5 bases each). The CDR3 covers 15 residues. Germline V gives CDR1 MNHEY, CDR2 SVGAGI. CDR3 sequence reads: CVSMGGRMGVETQYF. The CDR3 bases are TGTGTCAGCATGGGTGGCAGGATGGGGGTAGAGACCCAGTACTTC.

As regards this clonotype: A read error may account for a junction end that differs from germline. This chain uses TRBV6-5 with TRBJ2-5; 7 bases map to TRBD2. There are 18 residues in the CDR3. The germline gives CDR1 MNHEY, CDR2 SVGAGI. The CDR3 region has the DNA TGTGCCATCAGTGGGCCCCCGGGGCTAGCGGTCCTGGGAGAGACCCAGTACTTC. Translated: CAISGPPGLAVLGETQYF.

This chain links TRBV11-2 with TRBJ2-7; the D gene is possibly TRBD2 (6 bases). The V end was cut by 1 base, the J end by 10 bases, with 20 bases between. This CDR3 has 15 amino acids. CDR1 is SGHAT, CDR2 FQNNGV, per germline. The CDR3 is CASSLGTNGYNEQYF. As DNA, the CDR3 is TGTGCCAGCAGCTTAGGGACTAACGGTTACAATGAACAGTACTTC.

Note on this clonotype: The junction and the germline gene differ at one end; a read error may be behind it. The J gene is TRBJ2-3, the V gene TRBV7-3, with TRBD2 as a possible D gene (5 bases). The CDR3 has 14 amino acids. Germline V gene sequence: CDR1 SGHTA, CDR2 FQGTGA. The CDR3 region is CASSVTRGTDTQYF. The CDR3 DNA reads TGTGCCAGCAGCGTAACGAGGGGCACAGATACGCAGTATTTT.

Details on this clonotype: The conserved final phenylalanine or tryptophan is absent from the CDR3, which likely points to a read error. The CDR3 here is CSAETYNEQFL. In DNA form, the CDR3 reads TGCAGCGCTGAGACCTACAATGAGCAGTTCCTC. The V call is TRBV29-1, the J call TRBJ2-1; D not resolved. Deletions cut 7 bases from V and 2 bases from J, with 6 bases between. CDR1 is SQVTM, CDR2 ANQGSEA, per germline. The CDR3 runs 11 residues.